This T cell receptor (beta chain) was profiled in a study of blood T cell repertoires in COVID-19. Study-wide context: Researchers got acute and convalescent COVID-19 samples from the United States, Italy and Spain. From T cells, B-cell-depleted T cells, or PBMCs came the material, which was cDNA or gDNA.

Authors' analysis steps: By means of reference gene primer amplification, nucleated cell counts were estimated. Produced via immunoSEQ multiplex PCR; TCRdb's table is partial and in-frame only. V, J and clone size are taken as reported in that table, and D and trimming were inferred from the DNA itself. The sample holds 150,000 to 200,000 clones; 75% to 85% are singletons and the top ten take roughly 11%. The CDR3 runs to 15 residues. V was clipped by 8 bases and J by 0 bases, with 17 bases between them. CDR1 LNHNV and CDR2 YYDKDF come from the germline V gene (reference sequence). The sample comprised peripheral blood. The source of this sequence is a human donor in a cohort sampled during active COVID-19. The chain combines TRBV15 with TRBJ2-7; D may be TRBD1 (5 bases). CDR3 in DNA: TGTGCCACCCAGGGCCGCGAAGAAAACTCCTACGAGCAGTACTTC. It is translated as CATQGREENSYEQYF.